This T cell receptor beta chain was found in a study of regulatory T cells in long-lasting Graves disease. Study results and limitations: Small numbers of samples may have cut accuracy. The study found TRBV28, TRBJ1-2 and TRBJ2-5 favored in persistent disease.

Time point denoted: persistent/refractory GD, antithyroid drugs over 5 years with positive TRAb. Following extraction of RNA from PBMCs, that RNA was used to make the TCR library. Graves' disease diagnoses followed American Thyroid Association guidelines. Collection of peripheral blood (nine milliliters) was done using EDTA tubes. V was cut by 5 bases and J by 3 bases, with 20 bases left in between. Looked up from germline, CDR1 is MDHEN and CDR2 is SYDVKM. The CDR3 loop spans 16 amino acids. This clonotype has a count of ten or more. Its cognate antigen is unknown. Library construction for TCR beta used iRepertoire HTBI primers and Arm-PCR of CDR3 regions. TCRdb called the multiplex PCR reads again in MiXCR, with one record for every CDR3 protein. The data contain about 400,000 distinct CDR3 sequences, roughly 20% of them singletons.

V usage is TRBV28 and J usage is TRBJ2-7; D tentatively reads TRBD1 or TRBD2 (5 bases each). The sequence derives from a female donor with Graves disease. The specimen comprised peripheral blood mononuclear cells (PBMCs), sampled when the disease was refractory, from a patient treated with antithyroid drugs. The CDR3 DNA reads TGTGCCAGCAGTGTAGACTTTCCGGGGCCGGACTACGAGCAGTACTTC. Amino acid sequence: CASSVDFPGPDYEQYF.